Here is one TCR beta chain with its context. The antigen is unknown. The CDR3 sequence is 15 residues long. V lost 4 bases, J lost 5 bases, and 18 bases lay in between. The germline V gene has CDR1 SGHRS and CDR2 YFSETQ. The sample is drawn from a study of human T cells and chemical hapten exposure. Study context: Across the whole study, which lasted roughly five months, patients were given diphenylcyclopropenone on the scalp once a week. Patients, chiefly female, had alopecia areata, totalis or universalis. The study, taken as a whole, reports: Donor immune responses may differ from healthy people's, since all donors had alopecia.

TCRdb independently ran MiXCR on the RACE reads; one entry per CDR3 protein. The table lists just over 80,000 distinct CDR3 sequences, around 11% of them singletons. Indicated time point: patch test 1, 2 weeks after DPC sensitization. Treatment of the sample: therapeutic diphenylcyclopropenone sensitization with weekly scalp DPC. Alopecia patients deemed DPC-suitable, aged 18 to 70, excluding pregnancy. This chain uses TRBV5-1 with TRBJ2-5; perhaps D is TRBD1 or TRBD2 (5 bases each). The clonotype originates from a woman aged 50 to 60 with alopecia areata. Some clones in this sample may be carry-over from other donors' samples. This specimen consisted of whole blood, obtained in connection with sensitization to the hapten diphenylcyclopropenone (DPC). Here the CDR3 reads CASSVSGTDGETQYF. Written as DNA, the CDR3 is TGCGCCAGCAGCGTTTCAGGGACGGACGGGGAGACCCAGTACTTC.